The sequence of this TCR beta chain was determined in a study of technical replicates of blood from a handful of donors. Assay used: immunoSEQ multiplex PCR; TCRdb lists only in-frame clones, some missing. The sample lists 70,000 to 90,000 clones; 90% to 95% were seen once. The CDR3 runs 16 residues. Germline CDR1 reads MNHEY; CDR2 reads SMNVEV (reference sequence). V gave up 0 bases and J gave up 0 bases, with 12 bases separating them. V and J are TRBV27 and TRBJ2-7; D is unclear. This TCR was recovered from a human donor in good health. Sample: T cells isolated from PBMCs. The CDR3 DNA sequence: TGTGCCAGCAGTTTATCCCCCGGGTCGAGCTCCTACGAGCAGTACTTC. Translating it yields CASSLSPGSSSYEQYF.